These 30 T cell receptor beta chains share one sample of origin, sequenced in a study of blood T cell repertoires in COVID-19. Measured with immunoSEQ multiplex PCR; TCRdb has only the in-frame clones, and not every one. This table holds approximately 53,000 clones, 75% to 85% found once. Material for sequencing was peripheral blood. The receptors here all came from a man aged 40-50 years with acute or convalescent COVID-19.

The chain recombines TRBV24-1 with TRBJ2-7; a weak D match, TRBD2 (6 bases). The CDR3 sequence is 14 residues long. Germline V lookup: CDR1 KGHDR, CDR2 SFDVKD. The V gene lost 0 bases and the J gene lost 3 bases, with 8 bases spanning the gap. In nucleotides, the CDR3 is TGTGCCACCAGTGATTTGTGGGGGGTCTACGAGCAGTACGTC. It yields the protein CATSDLWGVYEQYV.

As regards this clone: This CDR3 is also generated by other DNA sequences in the sample. The CDR3 coding sequence is TGTGCCAGCAGCCCGCGTACAGGGAACTATGGCTACACCTTC. Translated: CASSPRTGNYGYTF. V usage is TRBV11-2 and J usage is TRBJ1-2; D may be TRBD1 (6 bases). This CDR3 contains 14 residues. Per the germline V gene, CDR1 is SGHAT and CDR2 is FQNNGV. The V gene lost 5 bases and the J gene lost 2 bases, with 12 bases spanning the gap.

This clone was seen once. The rearrangement joins TRBV6-1 to TRBJ1-3; tentatively, D is TRBD1 (5 bases). CDR3 length: 13 amino acids. The V gene's germline CDR1 is MNHNS and CDR2 SASEGT. The V and J ends lost 1 base and 6 bases respectively, with 7 bases between them. The CDR3 DNA reads as TGTGCCAGCAGTGAAGTAGGGGAAAACACCATATATTTT. Encoded protein: CASSEVGENTIYF.

J is TRBJ2-3 and V is TRBV5-1; D possibly corresponds to TRBD2 (5 bases). The CDR3 totals 13 residues. CDR1 and CDR2 (germline): SGHRS, YFSETQ. The V and J ends lost 4 bases and 4 bases respectively, with 10 bases between them. CDR3: CASSRPGSDTQYF. In DNA, the CDR3 is TGCGCCAGCAGCCGCCCGGGGTCAGATACGCAGTATTTT. Full variable domain (outside the CDR3, taken from reference TRBV5-1 and TRBJ2-3): KAGVTQTPRYLIKTRGQQVTLSCSPISGHRSVSWYQQTPGQGLQFLFEYFSETQRNKGNFPGRFSGRQFSNSRSEMNVSTLELGDSALYLCASSRPGSDTQYFGPGTRLTVL.

The chain employs TRBV6-5 and TRBJ1-4, with 9 nucleotides matching TRBD1. V was pared by 4 bases and J by 10 bases, with 7 bases of the junction left unmatched. This CDR3 is built from 14 residues. CDR1 MNHEY and CDR2 SVGAGI come from the germline V gene. In DNA form, the CDR3 reads TGTGCCAGCAGTTTCCGGGACAGGGCGGGAAAACTGTTTTTT. Translating it yields CASSFRDRAGKLFF.

The chain links TRBV5-6 to TRBJ1-5; tentative D call: TRBD1 (5 bases). The germline CDR1 and CDR2 sequences are SGHDT and YYEEEE. This CDR3 is 15 amino acids long. The ends were cut back, 0 bases at V and 6 bases at J, with 13 bases in the middle. The CDR3 DNA reads TGTGCCAGCAGCTTGGGCCAGGGCGCAGGTCAGCCCCAGCATTTT. Protein: CASSLGQGAGQPQHF. The complete variable domain, with remaining parts taken from reference TRBV5-6 and TRBJ1-5, reads DAGVTQSPTHLIKTRGQQVTLRCSPKSGHDTVSWYQQALGQGPQFIFQYYEEEERQRGNFPDRFSGHQFPNYSSELNVNALLLGDSALYLCASSLGQGAGQPQHFGDGTRLSIL.

This clone has a single count. The gene calls are TRBV5-8 and TRBJ2-7, with D unclear. Trimming pared 9 bases from V and 2 bases from J, leaving 12 bases between. In germline, CDR1 is SGHTS, CDR2 YDEGEE. This CDR3 comprises 12 residues. CDR3 amino acids: CATGPEAYEQYF. The DNA for the CDR3 is TGTGCCACCGGCCCTGAGGCCTACGAGCAGTACTTC.

The chain joins TRBV2 to TRBJ2-3, with 8 bases fitting TRBD2. V was clipped by 3 bases and J by 3 bases; unmatched bases: 14. CDR1 is SNHLY, CDR2 FYNNEI, per germline. The CDR3 is made up of 18 amino acids. The CDR3 region is CASSDGREVRFRTDTQYF. The CDR3 nucleotides are TGTGCCAGCAGTGATGGGCGGGAGGTGAGGTTTAGGACAGATACGCAGTATTTT.

J is TRBJ2-2 and V is TRBV27; D not resolved. Germline values: CDR1 MNHEY, CDR2 SMNVEV (reference sequence). The CDR3 contains 12 residues. V was cut by 1 base and J by 8 bases, with 5 bases left in between. CDR3 residues: CASSLLAGELFF. The CDR3 nucleotides read TGTGCCAGCAGTTTATTGGCAGGGGAGCTGTTTTTT.

The sample holds a few counts of this clone. The genes are TRBV10-3 and TRBJ1-2; tentatively, D is TRBD1 (5 bases). Germline V CDR1 and CDR2: ENHRY, SYGVKD. CDR3 size: 13 residues. Trimming took 6 bases from V and 5 from J, leaving 13 bases between them. The CDR3 bases are TGTGCCATCAGCGGAAAACAGGAGTATGGCTACACCTTC. The encoded protein is CAISGKQEYGYTF.

DNA of the CDR3: TGTGCCACCCGCCCGGCGGATTACAATGAGCAGTTCTTC. Translation gives CATRPADYNEQFF. The genes are TRBV19 and TRBJ2-1; D ambiguous. The germline gives CDR1 LNHDA, CDR2 SQIVND (reference sequence). This CDR3 has 13 residues. V was shortened by 10 bases and J by 4 bases, with 14 bases between the two germline ends. The full variable domain, with the rest looked up from reference TRBV19 and TRBJ2-1, is DGGITQSPKYLFRKEGQNVTLSCEQNLNHDAMYWYRQDPGQGLRLIYYSQIVNDFQKGDIAEGYSVSREKKESFPLTVTSAQKNPTAFYLCATRPADYNEQFFGPGTRLTVL.

V is TRBV27 and J is TRBJ1-6; D remains ambiguous. V lost 6 bases to trimming and J lost 10 bases, with 19 bases between them. The germline CDR1 and CDR2 sequences are MNHEY and SMNVEV (reference sequence). The CDR3 is made up of 15 amino acids. CDR3 sequence: CASRPREGGKSPLHF. CDR3 sequence (DNA): TGTGCCAGCAGGCCTCGGGAGGGTGGGAAATCACCCCTCCACTTT.

V and J are TRBV7-9 and TRBJ1-2, with D possibly matching TRBD1 (5 bases). This CDR3 comprises 16 residues. Germline CDR1 SEHNR, CDR2 FQNEAQ (reference sequence). V was cut by 5 bases and J by 6 bases, with 22 bases left in between. CDR3 nucleotides: TGTGCCAGCAGCCCTGCCGAGTCGGGGGGGAGAGATGGCTACACCTTC. It encodes CASSPAESGGRDGYTF.

The chain links TRBV30 to TRBJ2-3, with a tentative D call TRBD2 (7 bases). This CDR3 has 12 amino acids. Trimming took 5 bases from V and 7 from J, leaving 13 bases between them. Looked up from germline, CDR1 is GTSNPN and CDR2 is SVGIG (reference sequence). The CDR3 sequence: CAWGRGANTQYF. CDR3 nucleotide sequence: TGTGCCTGGGGACGGGGGGCCAATACGCAGTATTTT.

This clone occurred once. V and J are TRBV13 and TRBJ2-7, with 11 bases that match TRBD2. The CDR3 is made up of 15 amino acids. Germline loops: CDR1 PRHDT, CDR2 FYEKMQ (reference sequence). V gave up 1 base and J gave up 3 bases; unmatched junction bases: 2. Here the CDR3 reads CASSLAGTSGYEQYF. The CDR3 DNA reads as TGTGCCAGCAGCTTAGCCGGGACTAGCGGCTACGAGCAGTACTTC.

The CDR3 DNA sequence: TGTGCCAGCAGTTACGTCGGGGGGCTCAGGATTCATAGCAATCAGCCCCAGCATTTT. As protein: CASSYVGGLRIHSNQPQHF. The chain links TRBV6-2 or TRBV6-3 to TRBJ1-5; TRBD1 might be the D (6 bases). There are 19 residues in the CDR3. Germline assignment: CDR1 MNHEY and CDR2 SVGEGT. V lost 2 bases to trimming and J lost 0 bases, with 20 bases between them.

The chain couples TRBV19 to TRBJ1-2; 8 bases match TRBD1. Trimming at V came to 5 bases and at J to 4 bases, leaving 3 bases not matched to a gene. Germline CDR1 LNHDA, CDR2 SQIVND (reference sequence). The CDR3 sequence is 13 residues long. The CDR3 is CASSVQGGYGYTF. The CDR3 DNA is TGTGCCAGTAGTGTACAGGGGGGCTATGGCTACACCTTC.

V usage is TRBV5-4 and J usage is TRBJ1-4; 7 bases match TRBD1. The CDR3 extends over 16 amino acids. V shed 5 bases and J 2 bases; nucleotides not matched to a gene: 9. Germline CDR1 is SGHNT and CDR2 is YYREEE (reference sequence). CDR3 protein: CASSSRQGGTNEKLFF. The CDR3 DNA is TGTGCCAGCAGTTCTCGACAGGGAGGCACTAATGAAAAACTGTTTTTT.

CDR3 in DNA: TGTGCCAGTAGTGACAGGGGGCGGAGGGGGAGCAATCAGCCCCAGCATTTT. Translated, it gives CASSDRGRRGSNQPQHF. The V call is TRBV19, the J call TRBJ1-5; 10 nucleotides agree with TRBD1. Trimming took 5 bases from V and 1 from J; bases not matched to a gene: 8. The CDR3 loop spans 17 amino acids. Germline CDR1 LNHDA, CDR2 SQIVND (reference sequence).

The table lists this clone with a few counts. CDR3 amino acids: CASSLIRGPVDTQYF. CDR3 DNA: TGTGCCAGCAGCTTAATCCGAGGGCCGGTTGATACGCAGTATTTT. This chain links TRBV7-9 with TRBJ2-3, with D possibly matching TRBD2 (5 bases). The germline V gene has CDR1 SEHNR and CDR2 FQNEAQ (reference sequence). The length of the CDR3 is 15 residues. With 2 bases removed from V and 6 bases from J, the gap between germline ends came to 15 bases. Variable domain in full (rest from reference TRBV7-9 and TRBJ2-3): DTGVSQNPRHKITKRGQNVTFRCDPISEHNRLYWYRQTLGQGPEFLTYFQNEAQLEKSRLLSDRFSAERPKGSFSTLEIQRTEQGDSAMYLCASSLIRGPVDTQYFGPGTRLTVL.

As for this clone: One end of the junction does not line up with germline, which may come from a read error. The chain employs TRBV7-9 and TRBJ2-3, with 7 bases matching TRBD2. The CDR3 extends over 13 amino acids. The germline V gene encodes CDR1 SEHNR and CDR2 FQNEAQ (reference sequence). CDR3 residues: CASTRPLAVLSDF. The CDR3 nucleotides are TGTGCCAGCACCAGACCCCTAGCGGTCCTCTCAGATTTT.

The chain recombines TRBV5-8 with TRBJ2-7; weak D call: TRBD1 (5 bases). Germline CDR1 is SGHTS and CDR2 is YDEGEE. V lost 4 bases and J 6 bases, leaving 14 bases between the germline ends. The CDR3 has 13 residues. The CDR3 is CASSLKRTREQYF. Here the CDR3 DNA reads TGTGCCAGCAGCCTAAAACGGACACGCGAGCAGTACTTC.

The chain is built from TRBV15 and TRBJ1-5; 9 bases line up with TRBD1. V was clipped by 1 base and J by 6 bases; unmatched bases: 4. Germline loops: CDR1 LNHNV, CDR2 YYDKDF (reference sequence). This CDR3 is built from 15 residues. This chain's CDR3 is CATSRVQGASQPQHF. As DNA, the CDR3 is TGTGCCACCAGCAGAGTACAGGGGGCCAGTCAGCCCCAGCATTTT.

The chain links TRBV3-1 (or the pseudogene TRBV3-2) to TRBJ1-4, with 8 bases lining up with TRBD1. Germline CDR1 LGHDT, CDR2 YNNKEL (reference sequence). The CDR3 covers 18 residues. J was trimmed by 8 bases and V by 0 bases; bases with no gene match: 14. This CDR3 reads CASSQDRQGYAPAEKLFF. CDR3 sequence (DNA): TGTGCCAGCAGCCAAGACCGACAGGGGTACGCTCCGGCCGAAAAACTGTTTTTT.

The genes are TRBV7-6 and TRBJ1-3, with 9 bases identical to TRBD1. The CDR3 is made up of 15 amino acids. CDR1 and CDR2 from the germline V gene are SGHVS and FNYEAQ. Trimming removed 5 bases from V and 4 bases from J; junction bases left unmatched: 6. The CDR3 region is CASSLKQGAGNTIYF. For the CDR3, the DNA is TGTGCCAGCAGCCTTAAACAGGGGGCCGGAAACACCATATATTTT.

This sequence joins TRBV11-3 and TRBJ1-2; 8 bases map to TRBD1. The germline CDR1 and CDR2 sequences are SGHNT and YENEEA. With 6 bases clipped from V and 13 bases from J, the junction kept 10 bases outside the gene matches. The CDR3 length is 12 residues. The CDR3 nucleotides read TGTGCCAGCAGTATCGGCCAGGGGGCGGCCACCTTC. This codes for CASSIGQGAATF.

This chain connects TRBV14 to TRBJ2-7, with 12 bases matching TRBD2. Germline trimming cut 4 bases from V and 5 bases from J; bases unmatched to any gene: 6. Germline CDR1 reads SGHDN; CDR2 reads FVKESK. The CDR3 spans 15 residues. CDR3 region: CASSPPGLAGNEQYF. CDR3 DNA: TGTGCCAGCAGCCCACCGGGACTAGCGGGCAACGAGCAGTACTTC. Full variable domain (missing parts from reference TRBV14 and TRBJ2-7): EAGVTQFPSHSVIEKGQTVTLRCDPISGHDNLYWYRRVMGKEIKFLLHFVKESKQDESGMPNNRFLAERTGGTYSTLKVQPAELEDSGVYFCASSPPGLAGNEQYFGPGTRLTVT.

The rearrangement uses TRBV4-2 and TRBJ1-6; 7 bases agree with TRBD1. Germline CDR1 LGHNA, CDR2 YNFKEQ. V dropped 1 base and J dropped 7; count of bases not matched to a gene: 10. This CDR3 contains 17 residues. DNA of the CDR3: TGTGCCAGCAGCCAAGGGGCGGGACAGTACCAAAATTCACCCCTCCACTTT. Protein: CASSQGAGQYQNSPLHF.

The chain links TRBV14 to TRBJ2-1; D is perhaps TRBD1 (6 bases). Germline V gene sequence: CDR1 SGHDN, CDR2 FVKESK. The CDR3 spans 13 residues. V lost 4 bases, J lost 4 bases, and 8 bases lay in between. In DNA, the CDR3 is TGTGCCAGCAGCCGACAGGAGTACAATGAGCAGTTCTTC. Residues: CASSRQEYNEQFF.

This clone was observed a handful of times. The rearrangement links TRBV18 to TRBJ1-4, with no clear D. V lost 6 bases and J lost 0, with 8 bases in between. The CDR3 is made up of 14 amino acids. Germline loops: CDR1 KGHSH, CDR2 LQKENI. DNA of the CDR3: TGTGCCAGCTCTCCCCAGTCAACTAATGAAAAACTGTTTTTT. Protein sequence: CASSPQSTNEKLFF.